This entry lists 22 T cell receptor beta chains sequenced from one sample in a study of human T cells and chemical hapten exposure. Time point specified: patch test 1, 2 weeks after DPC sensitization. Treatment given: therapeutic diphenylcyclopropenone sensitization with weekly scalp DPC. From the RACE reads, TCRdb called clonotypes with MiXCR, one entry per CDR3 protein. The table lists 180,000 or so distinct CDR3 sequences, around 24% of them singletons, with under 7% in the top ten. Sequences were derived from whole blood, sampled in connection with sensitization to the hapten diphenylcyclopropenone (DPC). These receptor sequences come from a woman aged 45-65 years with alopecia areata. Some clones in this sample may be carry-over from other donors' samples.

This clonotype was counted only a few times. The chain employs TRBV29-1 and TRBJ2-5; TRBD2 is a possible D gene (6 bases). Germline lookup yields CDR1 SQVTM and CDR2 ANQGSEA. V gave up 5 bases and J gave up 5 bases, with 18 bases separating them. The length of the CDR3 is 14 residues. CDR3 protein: CSVHRDSGYETQYF. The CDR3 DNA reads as TGCAGCGTTCATCGGGACTCCGGGTATGAGACCCAGTACTTC.

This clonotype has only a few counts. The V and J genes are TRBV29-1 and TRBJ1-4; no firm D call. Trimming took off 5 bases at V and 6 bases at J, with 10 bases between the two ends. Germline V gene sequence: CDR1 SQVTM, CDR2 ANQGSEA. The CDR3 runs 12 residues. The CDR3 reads CSVRQLDEKLFF. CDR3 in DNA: TGCAGCGTTCGGCAGCTAGATGAAAAACTGTTTTTT.

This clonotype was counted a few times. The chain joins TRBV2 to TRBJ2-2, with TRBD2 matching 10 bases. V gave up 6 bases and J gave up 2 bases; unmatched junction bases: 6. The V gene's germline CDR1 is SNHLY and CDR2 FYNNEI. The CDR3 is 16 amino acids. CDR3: CASRELLAGNTGELFF. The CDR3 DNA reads TGTGCCAGCAGGGAATTACTAGCGGGAAACACCGGGGAGCTGTTTTTT.

CDR3 sequence: CSVEWGGAGGLDEQFF. The CDR3 nucleotides are TGCAGCGTTGAATGGGGGGGTGCAGGGGGCTTGGATGAGCAGTTCTTC. The genes are TRBV29-1 and TRBJ2-1; D possibly corresponds to TRBD1 (8 bases). V was trimmed by 2 bases and J by 8 bases, leaving 22 bases between them. The CDR3 is made up of 16 amino acids. CDR1 is SQVTM, CDR2 ANQGSEA, per germline.

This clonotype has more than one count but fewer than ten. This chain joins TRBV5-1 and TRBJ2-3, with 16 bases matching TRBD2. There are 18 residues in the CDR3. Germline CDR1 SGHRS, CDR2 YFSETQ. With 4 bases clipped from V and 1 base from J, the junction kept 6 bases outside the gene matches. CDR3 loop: CASSPGLAGGPGTDTQYF. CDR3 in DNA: TGCGCCAGCAGCCCGGGACTAGCGGGAGGGCCAGGCACAGATACGCAGTATTTT.

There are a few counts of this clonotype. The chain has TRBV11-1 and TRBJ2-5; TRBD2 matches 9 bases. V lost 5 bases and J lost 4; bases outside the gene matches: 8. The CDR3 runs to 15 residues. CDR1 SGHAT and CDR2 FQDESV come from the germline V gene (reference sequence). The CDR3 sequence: CASSPRLAALETQYF. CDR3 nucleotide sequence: TGTGCCAGCAGCCCTAGACTAGCGGCTTTAGAGACCCAGTACTTC.

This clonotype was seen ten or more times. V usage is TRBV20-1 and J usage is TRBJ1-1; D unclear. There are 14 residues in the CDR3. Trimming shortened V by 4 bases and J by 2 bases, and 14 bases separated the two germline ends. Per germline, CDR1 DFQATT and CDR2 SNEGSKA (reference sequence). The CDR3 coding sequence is TGCAGTGCTAAATTTCTGGGCAGTAACACTGAAGCTTTCTTT. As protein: CSAKFLGSNTEAFF.

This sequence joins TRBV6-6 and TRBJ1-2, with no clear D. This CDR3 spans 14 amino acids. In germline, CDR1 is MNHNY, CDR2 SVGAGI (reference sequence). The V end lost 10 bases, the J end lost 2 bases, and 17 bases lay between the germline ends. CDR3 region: CATKGPAPNYGYTF. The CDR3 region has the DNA TGTGCCACTAAGGGTCCAGCGCCGAACTATGGCTACACCTTC.

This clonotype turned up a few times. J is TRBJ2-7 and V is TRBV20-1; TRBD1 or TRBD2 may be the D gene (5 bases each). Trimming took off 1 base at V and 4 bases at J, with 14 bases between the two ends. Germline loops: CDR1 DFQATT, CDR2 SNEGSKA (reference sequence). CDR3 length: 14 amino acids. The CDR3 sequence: CSARVAGGGYEQYF. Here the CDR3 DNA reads TGCAGTGCTAGAGTTGCAGGTGGGGGTTACGAGCAGTACTTC.

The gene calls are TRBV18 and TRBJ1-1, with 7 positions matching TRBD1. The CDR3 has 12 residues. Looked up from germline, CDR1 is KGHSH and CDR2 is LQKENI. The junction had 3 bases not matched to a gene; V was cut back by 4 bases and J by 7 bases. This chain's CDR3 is CASSHGDSEAFF. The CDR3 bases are TGTGCCAGCTCACACGGGGACAGTGAAGCTTTCTTT.

Here the CDR3 reads CASTPEIAGGYEQYF. For the CDR3, the DNA is TGTGCCAGCACCCCTGAGATAGCGGGAGGATACGAGCAGTACTTC. V usage is TRBV25-1 and J usage is TRBJ2-7, with 10 bases fitting TRBD2. The CDR3 is 15 amino acids. V lost 7 bases to trimming and J lost 4 bases; unmatched junction nucleotides: 10. CDR1 is MGHDK and CDR2 is SYGVNS in the germline V gene.

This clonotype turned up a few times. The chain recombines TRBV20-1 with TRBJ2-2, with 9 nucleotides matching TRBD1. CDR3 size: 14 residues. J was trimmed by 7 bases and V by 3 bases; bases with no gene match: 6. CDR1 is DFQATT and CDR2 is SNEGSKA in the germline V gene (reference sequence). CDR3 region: CSARGQGAYGELFF. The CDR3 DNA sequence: TGCAGTGCTAGGGGACAGGGAGCTTACGGGGAGCTGTTTTTT.

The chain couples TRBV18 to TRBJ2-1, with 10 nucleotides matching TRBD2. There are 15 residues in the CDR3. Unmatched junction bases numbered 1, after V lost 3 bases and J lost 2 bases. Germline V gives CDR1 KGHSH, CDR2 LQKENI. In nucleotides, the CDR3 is TGTGCCAGCTCACCTAGCGGGAGGCCCTACAATGAGCAGTTCTTC. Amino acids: CASSPSGRPYNEQFF.

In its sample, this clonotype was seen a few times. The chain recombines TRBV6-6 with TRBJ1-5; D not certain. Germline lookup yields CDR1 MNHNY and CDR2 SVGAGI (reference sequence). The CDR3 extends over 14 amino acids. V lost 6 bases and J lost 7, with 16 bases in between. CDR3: CASSDNLGDQPQHF. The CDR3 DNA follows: TGTGCCAGCAGCGACAACCTGGGCGACCAGCCCCAGCATTTT.

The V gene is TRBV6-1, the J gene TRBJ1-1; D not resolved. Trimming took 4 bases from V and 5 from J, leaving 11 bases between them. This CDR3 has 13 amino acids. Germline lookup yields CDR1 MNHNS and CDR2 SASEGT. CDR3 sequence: CASSALGGTEAFF. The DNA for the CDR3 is TGTGCCAGCAGTGCGCTGGGTGGGACTGAAGCTTTCTTT.

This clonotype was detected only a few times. The CDR3 coding sequence is TGTGCCAGCAGCTTGGAATCAGAAGGACCTGAAGCTTTCTTT. Protein product: CASSLESEGPEAFF. The chain combines TRBV5-4 with TRBJ1-1; D remains unclear. CDR3 length: 14 amino acids. The germline V gene has CDR1 SGHNT and CDR2 YYREEE (reference sequence). V lost 0 bases, J lost 6 bases, and 12 bases lay in between.

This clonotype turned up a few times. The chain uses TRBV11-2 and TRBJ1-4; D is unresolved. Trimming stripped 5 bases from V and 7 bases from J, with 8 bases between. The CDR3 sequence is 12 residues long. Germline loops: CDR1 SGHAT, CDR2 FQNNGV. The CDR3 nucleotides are TGTGCCAGCAGCCCAAGGGCTGAAAAACTGTTTTTT. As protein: CASSPRAEKLFF. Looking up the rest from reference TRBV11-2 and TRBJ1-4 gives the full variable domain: EAGVAQSPRYKIIEKRQSVAFWCNPISGHATLYWYQQILGQGPKLLIQFQNNGVVDDSQLPKDRFSAERLKGVDSTLKIQPAKLEDSAVYLCASSPRAEKLFFGSGTQLSVL.

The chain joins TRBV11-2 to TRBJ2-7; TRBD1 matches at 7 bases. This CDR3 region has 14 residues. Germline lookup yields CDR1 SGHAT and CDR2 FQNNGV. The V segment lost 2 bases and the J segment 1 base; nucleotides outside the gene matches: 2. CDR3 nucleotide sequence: TGTGCCAGCAGCTTAAGGGGGCGATCCTACGAGCAGTACTTC. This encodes CASSLRGRSYEQYF.

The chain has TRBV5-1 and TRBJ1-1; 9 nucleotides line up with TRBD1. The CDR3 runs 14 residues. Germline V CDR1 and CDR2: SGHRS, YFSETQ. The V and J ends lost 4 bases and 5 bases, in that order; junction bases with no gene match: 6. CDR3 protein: CASSVGQGLTEAFF. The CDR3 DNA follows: TGCGCCAGCAGCGTAGGACAGGGGCTAACTGAAGCTTTCTTT.

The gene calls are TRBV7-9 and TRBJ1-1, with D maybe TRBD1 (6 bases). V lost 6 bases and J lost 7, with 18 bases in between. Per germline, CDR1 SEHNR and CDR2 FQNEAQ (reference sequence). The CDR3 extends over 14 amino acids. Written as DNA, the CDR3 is TGTGCCAGCAGGCAACCGGGGGCCTCTCTTGAAGCTTTCTTT. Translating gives CASRQPGASLEAFF.

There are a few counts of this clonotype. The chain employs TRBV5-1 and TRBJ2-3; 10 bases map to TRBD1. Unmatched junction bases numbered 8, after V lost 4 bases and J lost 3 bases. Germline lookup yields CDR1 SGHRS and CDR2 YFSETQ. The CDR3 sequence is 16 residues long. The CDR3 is CASSPRQGASTDTQYF. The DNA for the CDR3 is TGCGCCAGCAGCCCAAGACAGGGGGCTTCAACAGATACGCAGTATTTT.

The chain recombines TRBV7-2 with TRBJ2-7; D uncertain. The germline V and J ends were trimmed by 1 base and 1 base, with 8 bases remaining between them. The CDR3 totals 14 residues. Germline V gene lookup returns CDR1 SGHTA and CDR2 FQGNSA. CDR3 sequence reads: CASSLVTDSYEQYF. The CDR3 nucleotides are TGTGCCAGCAGCTTAGTAACCGATTCCTACGAGCAGTACTTC.